The sequence of this T cell receptor beta chain was determined in a study of T cell repertoires in cytomegalovirus infection. Study details: Both a matching HLA type and CMV infection were indicated by public TCR beta signatures.

Germline assignment: CDR1 MNHNY and CDR2 SVGAGI (reference sequence). V lost 2 bases to trimming and J lost 0 bases; unmatched junction nucleotides: 10. The CDR3 has 19 amino acids. On this clonotype: Its antigen is undetermined.

One entry per CDR3 protein, called by TCRdb with MiXCR from the reads. The sample lists about 920,000 distinct CDR3 sequences, roughly 30% occurring once. This rearrangement joins TRBV6-6 to TRBJ2-6; 7 nucleotides align to TRBD1. The clonotype originates from a human donor in good health (CMV status not recorded). Some clones in this sample may be carry-over from other donors' samples. The specimen was cultured CD8+ T cells from PBMCs, collected from culture after CMV antigen stimulation. Here the CDR3 reads CASSYETGTVLSGANVLTF. In nucleotides, the CDR3 is TGTGCCAGCAGTTACGAAACCGGGACAGTACTCTCTGGGGCCAACGTCCTGACTTTC.